This T cell receptor (beta chain) appears in the sequencing data of a study of blood T cell repertoires in COVID-19. On the study more broadly: Samples representing acute and convalescent COVID-19 were sourced from the United States, Italy and Spain. PBMCs, B-cell-depleted T cells, or T cells were the source of the cDNA or gDNA that made up the material.

Measured with immunoSEQ multiplex PCR; TCRdb has only the in-frame clones, and not every one. This sample yields fewer than 100,000 clones, of which 75% to 85% are seen a single time; about a tenth belongs to the top ten. The ends lost 5 bases at V and 4 bases at J; junction bases unmatched: 6. The CDR3 length is 14 residues. Germline V gene sequence: CDR1 LNHDA, CDR2 SQIVND (reference sequence). The sequence was collected from an older woman with acute or convalescent COVID-19. The sequenced sample consisted of peripheral blood. V is TRBV19 and J is TRBJ2-7, with 9 bases aligning to TRBD1. CDR3 sequence reads: CASSLGQGRYEQYF. The CDR3 DNA sequence: TGTGCCAGTAGTCTCGGACAGGGGAGATACGAGCAGTACTTC.